This record concerns one T cell receptor beta chain sequence. The clone's antigen remains unknown. Base quality data are lacking; no much larger clone is found one base away. The cohort consisted of 600 or so healthy bone marrow donors. At the time of sampling, every cohort member was nominally healthy, though immune exposures that went unrecorded were likely present. The donor was CMV seronegative and was included in the group of a few hundred seronegative cohort members. A peripheral blood sample was collected from each donor, and TCR beta sequencing was performed on peripheral blood mononuclear cells. The Qiagen DNeasy Blood Extraction Kit was used to extract genomic DNA from the blood cell samples. Receptor libraries were prepared by the immunoSEQ multiplex PCR assay. The multiplex PCR relied on a mix of 60 forward primers for TCR Vbeta segments and 13 reverse primers for TCR Jbeta segments. The CDR3 region of rearranged TCR beta genes was amplified from genomic DNA with a multiplex PCR assay. On the Illumina HiSeq System, the amplified TCR beta libraries were sequenced as 87-base-pair reads. The authors processed their data as follows. Across the 500 to 850 repertoires, a later analysis counted 60 million to 90 million unique TCR beta chains, approximately 12 million of which were shared by at least two donors. To remove PCR and sequencing errors, raw reads were error-corrected and collapsed into unique sequences using a nearest-neighbor algorithm that merged closely related sequences. To assign V, D and J gene segments, CDR3 sequences were aligned to IMGT reference sequences. For a sequence to be retained, a match of at least six nucleotides to both a V gene segment and a J gene segment was required. Rearrangements were classified as productive when the CDR3 lacked stop codons and remained in frame with V and J, and all other rearrangements were classified as non-productive. CDR3 was defined according to IMGT convention as the region running from the second conserved V-encoded cysteine to the conserved J-encoded phenylalanine. Sequences without an unambiguous match to a single V gene segment were excluded from the earlier analysis of several hundred of the donors. In an earlier analysis of 450 to 750 of the donors, a V segment was called functional when productive rearrangements were above 56.7%, and segregating when the standard deviation between donors exceeded 5%. To diagnose cytomegalovirus status from the catalog of TCR beta chain sequences, a statistical classification framework was built. A later analysis assigned V and J genes by comparing TCR nucleotide sequences with IMGT/GENE-DB human TR gene sequences. The TCRdist pipeline was used in a later analysis to assign CDR3 sequences and most-parsimonious VDJ recombination scenarios. In a later analysis, each TCR beta chain was defined by its CDR3 amino acid sequence together with its V-gene family, and reads without a unique V-gene family were excluded. As a way to deal with suspected cross-contamination and a sequencing artifact, a later analysis dropped roughly 600 nucleotide sequences that were highly shared and had low generation probability. In a later analysis, a clonal expansion index for each public chain was calculated from normalized within-repertoire ranks of inferred template counts. Generation probabilities in a later analysis came from a VDJ recombination model fitted to out-of-frame rearrangements, and those results were checked against IGoR. Hypergeometric tests were used in a later analysis to score TCR-TCR, TCR-HLA and TCR-CMV co-occurrence, with a repertoire-size bias correction applied to the TCR pairs. In a later analysis, false discovery rates were estimated by permuting HLA or CMV assignments 20 times. In a later analysis, co-occurring TCRs were grouped with DBSCAN, and TCRdist sequence similarity was added when clustering was performed within HLA-allele-positive subsets. Repertoires with fewer than 30,000 or more than 120,000 public chains were left out of co-occurrence clustering, as were roughly five repertoires with anomalous nucleotide sharing. This immuneACCESS table, as held by TCRdb, lists in-frame sequences with V and J called but not all clones. Of the missing ones, under half trace to an unresolved V gene in checked studies; the others have no known cause. V and J calls and clone size follow that table, whereas D and trimming were derived from the DNA. In all, the sample holds under 200,000 clones, and 70% to 90% of those were seen once. The ten top clones hold around 0.85% of the sample.

This entry comes from a study of cytomegalovirus exposure and HLA in healthy donors (TCRdb year 2017). Describing the broader study: According to an earlier analysis of 550 to 700 of the donors, some 180 million T cells yielded 90 million to 130 million unique TCR beta sequences and around 280 Gb of sequence data. An earlier analysis of about 600 of the donors used high-throughput TCR beta sequencing to judge whether each TCR beta V gene segment behaved as functional or pseudogenic. Approximately 300 gigabases of sequencing data and 70 million to 100 million unique TCR sequences made up an early release that covered approximately 620 HLA-typed donors. A later analysis re-analyzed previously published TCR beta repertoires from roughly 690 donors and added high-resolution HLA genotyping to study TCR occurrence patterns. Genome-wide SNP genotypes for about 60% of the roughly 700 donors were used in a later genetic analysis, which treated that subset as a discovery cohort. Among the 398 genotyped donors, approximately 82% belonged to the genetic ancestry cluster associated with self-reported Caucasian donors. HLA typing covered class I and class II loci at four-digit resolution. Because of strong linkage in the cohort, roughly 5 DR-DQ haplotypes were treated as single units for association and clustering. The study used immunosequencing to profile the T cell repertoires of around 600 subjects and linked those repertoires to cytomegalovirus serostatus. In addition to the first cohort of 650 to 800 subjects, a separate validation cohort of some 120 different subjects was used. To predict cytomegalovirus infection status, the study combined high-throughput TCR immunosequencing, statistical association of individual TCRs with disease status, and machine learning. Donor age, sex, ethnicity and CMV serostatus were collected together with the repertoire data. Rather than drawing on any new phenotypic data, the later analysis identified candidate immune exposures from TCR beta sequences and the way those sequences occurred across donors. The aim of the study was to test whether cataloging public T cell receptors could identify signatures of past pathogen exposure. Across some 400 genotyped donors of the cohort, an average of about 240,000 unique TCR beta nucleotide sequences per donor were sequenced, and roughly 17% of those sequences were non-productive. Typing coverage differed by locus: A, B, C, DRB1 and DQB1 were typed in roughly 629-640 donors, DQA1 in about 550, DPA1 in 600 to 610, and DPB1 in 472. Every repertoire in the discovery cohort had been generated on one and the same sequencing platform.

What the research found in general, with its limitations: Because counts were too low, about 15 rarely observed V segments, including chromosome 9 orphons, were left out of the earlier analysis of a few hundred of the donors. According to a later analysis, most CMV-associated TCR beta chains appeared to be HLA-restricted, and the HLA associations seemed to be driven largely by CMV exposure. Most TCR sequences were observed very rarely across donors, whereas some public TCRs were present in many individuals. An earlier analysis of approximately 500 of the donors showed that most TCR beta V segments appeared in productive rearrangements either about 90% or about 30% of the time, which broadly matched IMGT annotations. Three of the identified cytomegalovirus-associated TCR beta chains were confirmed in vitro to be specific for cytomegalovirus antigens. For the cohort, immune exposure information was limited to CMV serostatus. Linkage disequilibrium might explain the correlated functional status among segregating V segments, but an unknown experimental factor could not be ruled out. The presence/absence analyses assumed that sequencing depth was roughly uniform across donors, and that assumption may not be true. A total of fewer than 200 TCR beta chains were listed by the study as associated with cytomegalovirus. Because some donors lacked HLA typing at each locus, the association tests relied only on the typed subset. Only TCR beta chains were sequenced in this cohort, and the absence of alpha or paired-chain data limited detectable features. According to a later analysis, TCR association rates differed among HLA loci, with DRB1 alleles showing the most associated TCRs and HLA-C alleles showing the fewest. It was suggested by the authors that the approach could potentially be generalized to other disease states and immunological phenotypes. A further reported finding was that TCR beta sequences accurately predicted the HLA-A and HLA-B alleles for most subjects in the first cohort. An association between a missense DCLRE1C variant and V-gene and J-gene trimming of TCR beta chains was found in a later genetic analysis and replicated in an independent cohort. Compared with equally common non-associated chains, HLA-associated TCR beta chains in a later analysis were more clonally expanded and had lower generation probabilities. Cytomegalovirus status was reported to be diagnosed by the classifier with high specificity and sensitivity in both the original and validation cohorts. In a later analysis, 15,000 to 20,000 TCR beta sequences were associated with specific HLA alleles at a false discovery rate of 0.05. According to a later genetic analysis, donors in an Asian-associated ancestry cluster had fewer N-insertions in productive TCRs than the approximately 630-donor mean. A cluster of highly shared sequence variants was judged likely to be a technical artifact of the sequencing pipeline. Assigning TCR associations to individual alleles was difficult when HLA alleles, especially DR and DQ, strongly co-occurred. According to a later analysis, parvovirus B19, influenza, CMV and Epstein-Barr virus appeared linked to several top co-occurrence clusters.

The sequence derives from a woman aged 25 to 45 in good health and CMV-seronegative. The material sequenced was PBMCs.

The nucleotide sequence reads as follows: TGTGCCAGCTCACCTAGCGCTGGGACCGGGGAGCTGTTTTTT. It is translated as CASSPSAGTGELFF. Here the chain combines TRBV18 and TRBJ2-2, and TRBD2 may be the D gene, going by 5 matching bases. The CDR3 goes from the cysteine to the phenylalanine over 14 residues. Here the CDR3 DNA is all that survives: 42 bases in frame from base 1. The germline V gene yields KGHSH for CDR1 and LQKENI for CDR2. Relative to germline, V is 3 bases shorter and J is 5 bases shorter, with 10 bases between their ends. The reference TRBV18 and TRBJ2-2 proteins fill in what lies around the CDR3, so the full variable domain reads NAGVMQNPRHLVRRRGQEARLRCSPMKGHSHVYWYRQLPEEGLKFMVYLQKENIIDESGMPKERFSAEFPKEGPSILRIQQVVRGDSAAYFCASSPSAGTGELFFGEGSRLTVL.